This T cell receptor (beta chain) was recovered during a study of a mutant IDH1 vaccine in newly diagnosed glioma. TCRdb's copy holds only in-frame clones and misses some; the assay was immunoSEQ multiplex PCR. Of fewer than 150,000 clones listed, about nine tenths are singletons. Described time point: week 11, during vaccination. Doses consisted of 300 ug of mutant IDH1 20-mer peptide each, paired with topical imiquimod. Patients carried new grade 3 or 4 IDH1-mutant astrocytomas lacking nuclear ATRX. CDR3 size: 13 residues. V lost 3 bases and J lost 5, with 11 bases in between. The V gene's germline CDR1 is MNHEY and CDR2 SMNVEV (reference sequence). Concerning this clone itself: Its antigen is still unknown.

V is TRBV27 and J is TRBJ2-7, with a possible D match to TRBD2 (6 bases). Source: PBMCs, taken from a glioma patient whose treatment included an IDH1 peptide vaccine. The clonotype comes from a woman between 45 and 65 years old with glioma. In DNA, the CDR3 is TGTGCCAGCAGTTTGGTGGGGGGTCACGAGCAGTACTTC. Translation: CASSLVGGHEQYF.